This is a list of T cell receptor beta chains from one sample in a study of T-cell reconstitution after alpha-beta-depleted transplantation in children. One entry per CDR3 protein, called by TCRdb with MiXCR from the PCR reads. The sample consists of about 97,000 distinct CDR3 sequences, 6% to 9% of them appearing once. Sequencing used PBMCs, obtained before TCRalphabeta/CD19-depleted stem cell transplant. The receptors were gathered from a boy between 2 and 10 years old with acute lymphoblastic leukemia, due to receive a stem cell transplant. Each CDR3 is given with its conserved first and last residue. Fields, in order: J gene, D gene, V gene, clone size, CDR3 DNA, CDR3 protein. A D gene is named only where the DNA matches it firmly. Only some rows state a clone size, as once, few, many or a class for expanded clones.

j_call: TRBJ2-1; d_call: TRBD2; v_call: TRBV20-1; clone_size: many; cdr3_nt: TGCAGTGGCCTAGCGGGGGCATACAATGAGCAGTTCTTC; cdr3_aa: CSGLAGAYNEQFF
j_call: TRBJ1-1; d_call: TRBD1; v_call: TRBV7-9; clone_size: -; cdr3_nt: TGTGCCAGCAGCTGGGGACAGCTACATACTGAAGCTTTCTTT; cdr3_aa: CASSWGQLHTEAFF
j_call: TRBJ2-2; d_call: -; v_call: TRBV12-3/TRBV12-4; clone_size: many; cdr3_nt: TGTGCCAGCAGCCCAACCTCGGACGGCACCGGGGAGCTGTTTTTT; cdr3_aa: CASSPTSDGTGELFF
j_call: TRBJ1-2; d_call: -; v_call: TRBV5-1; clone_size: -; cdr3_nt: TGCGCCAGCAGCTTGGATGGACAGATCTATGGCTACACCTTC; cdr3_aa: CASSLDGQIYGYTF
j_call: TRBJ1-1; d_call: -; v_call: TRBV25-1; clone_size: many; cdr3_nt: TGTGCCAGCAGTGAACCGGGAGAGGGGAACACTGAAGCTTTCTTT; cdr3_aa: CASSEPGEGNTEAFF
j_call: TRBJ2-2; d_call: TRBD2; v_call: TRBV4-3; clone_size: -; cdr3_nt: TGCGCCAGCAGCCAAGATACCGGAGCCGGGGGGATTGGGGAGCTGTTTTTT; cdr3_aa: CASSQDTGAGGIGELFF
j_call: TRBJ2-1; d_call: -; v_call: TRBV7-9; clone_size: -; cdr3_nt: TGTGCCAGCAGCCGGCGGTACAGCAATGAGCAGTTCTTC; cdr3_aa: CASSRRYSNEQFF
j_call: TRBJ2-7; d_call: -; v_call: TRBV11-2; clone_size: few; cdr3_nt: TGTGCCAGCACCTTGGGGCAGGTGCCCTCCTACGAGCAGTACTTC; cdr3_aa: CASTLGQVPSYEQYF
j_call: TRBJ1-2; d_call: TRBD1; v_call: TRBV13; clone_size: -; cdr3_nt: TGTGCCAGCAGCCGGACAGGGAGTAACTATGGCTACACCTTC; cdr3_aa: CASSRTGSNYGYTF
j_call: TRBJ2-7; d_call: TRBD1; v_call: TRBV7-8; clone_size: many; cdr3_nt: TGTGCCAGCAGCTCCCGACCCGAGGGGGCGGACTACGAGCAGTACTTC; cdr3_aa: CASSSRPEGADYEQYF
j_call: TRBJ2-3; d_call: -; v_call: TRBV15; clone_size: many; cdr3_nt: TGTGCCACCAGCAAGGTTACTAGCACAGATACGCAGTATTTT; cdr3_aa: CATSKVTSTDTQYF
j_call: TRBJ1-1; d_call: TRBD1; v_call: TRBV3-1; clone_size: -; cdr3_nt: TGTGCCAGCAGCCAAGAAACAGGGGGGACTGAAGCTTTCTTT; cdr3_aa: CASSQETGGTEAFF
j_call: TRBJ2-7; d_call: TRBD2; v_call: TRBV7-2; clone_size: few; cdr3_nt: TGTGCCAGCAGCTCGGGGGGTCGGGCCTACGAGCAGTACTTC; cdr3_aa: CASSSGGRAYEQYF
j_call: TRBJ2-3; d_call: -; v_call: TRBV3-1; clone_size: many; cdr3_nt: TGTGCCAGCAGCCAAGCCCGGCCGGGCACAGATACGCAGTATTTT; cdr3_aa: CASSQARPGTDTQYF
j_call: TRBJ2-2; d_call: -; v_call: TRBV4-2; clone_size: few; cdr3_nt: TGTGCCAGCGGCGAGACTAACGCGAACACCGGGGAGCTGTTTTTT; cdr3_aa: CASGETNANTGELFF
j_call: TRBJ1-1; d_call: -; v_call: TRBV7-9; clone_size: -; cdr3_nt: TGTGCCAGCAGCTTAGCAGGGATGAACACTGAAGCTTTCTTT; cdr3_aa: CASSLAGMNTEAFF
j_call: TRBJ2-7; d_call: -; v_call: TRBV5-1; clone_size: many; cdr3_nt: TGCGCCAGCAGCTTGGAGGGGGACCTCTACGAGCAGTACTTC; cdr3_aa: CASSLEGDLYEQYF
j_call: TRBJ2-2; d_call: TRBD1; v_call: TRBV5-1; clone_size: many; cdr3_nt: TGCGCCAGCAGCCCGACAGGGTGGGACACCGGGGAGCTGTTTTTT; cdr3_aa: CASSPTGWDTGELFF
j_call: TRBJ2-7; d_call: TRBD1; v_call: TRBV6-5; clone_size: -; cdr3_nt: TGTGCCAGCAGTTGGGACAGGGCCATCTACGAGCAGTACTTC; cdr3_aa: CASSWDRAIYEQYF
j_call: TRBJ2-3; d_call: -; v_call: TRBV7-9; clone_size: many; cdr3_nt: TGTGCCAGCAGCCCAACGGATGGGCCGAGTACGCAGTATTTT; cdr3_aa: CASSPTDGPSTQYF
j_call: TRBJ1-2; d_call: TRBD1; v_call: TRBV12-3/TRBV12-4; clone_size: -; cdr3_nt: TGTGCCAGCAGTTTAGCGGACAGGGGTAACGGCTACACCTTC; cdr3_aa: CASSLADRGNGYTF
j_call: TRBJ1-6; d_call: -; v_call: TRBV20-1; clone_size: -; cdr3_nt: TGCAGTGCTAGGGTGGGGGCTTCCTATAATTCACCCCTCCACTTT; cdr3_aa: CSARVGASYNSPLHF
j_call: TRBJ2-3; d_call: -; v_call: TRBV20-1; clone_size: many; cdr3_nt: TGCAGTGCCCGGAGTGCCGCGGATACGCAGTATTTT; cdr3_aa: CSARSAADTQYF
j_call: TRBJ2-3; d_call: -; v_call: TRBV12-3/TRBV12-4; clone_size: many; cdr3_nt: TGTGCCAGCAGTTTTGGAGATACGCAGTATTTT; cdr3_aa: CASSFGDTQYF
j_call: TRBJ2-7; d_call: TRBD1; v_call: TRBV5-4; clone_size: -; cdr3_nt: TGTGCCAGCAGTTGGGGACAGGGGACCTACGAGCAGTACTTC; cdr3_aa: CASSWGQGTYEQYF
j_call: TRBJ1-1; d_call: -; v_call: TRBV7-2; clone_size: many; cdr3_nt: TGTGCCAGCAGCCCACAGCCCCAGAGCTTGAACACTGAAGCTTTCTTT; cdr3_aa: CASSPQPQSLNTEAFF
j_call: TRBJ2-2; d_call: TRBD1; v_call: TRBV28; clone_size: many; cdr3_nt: TGTGCCAGCAGTTTCCCAAAACAGGGGGCGGCCACCGGGGAGCTGTTTTTT; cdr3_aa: CASSFPKQGAATGELFF